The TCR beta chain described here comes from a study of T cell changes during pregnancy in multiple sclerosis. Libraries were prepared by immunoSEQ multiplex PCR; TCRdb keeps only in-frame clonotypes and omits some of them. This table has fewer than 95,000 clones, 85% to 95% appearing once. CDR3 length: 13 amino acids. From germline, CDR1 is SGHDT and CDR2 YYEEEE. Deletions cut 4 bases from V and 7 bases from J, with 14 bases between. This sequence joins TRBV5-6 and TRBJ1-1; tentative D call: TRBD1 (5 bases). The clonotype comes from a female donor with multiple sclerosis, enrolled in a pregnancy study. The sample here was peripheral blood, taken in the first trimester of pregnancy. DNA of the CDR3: TGTGCCAGCAGCCTAAAATACAGGATTGAAGCTTTCTTT. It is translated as CASSLKYRIEAFF.